The 18 T cell receptor beta chains below come from one sample, sequenced in a study of CD8+ T cells in alopecia areata. cDNA reverse transcribed from extracted RNA served as the sequencing template. The assay was immunoSEQ multiplex PCR, and TCRdb's table has in-frame clones only and misses some. The sample carries about 200,000 clones, approximately 38% recorded once. The treatment here: oral pan-JAK inhibitor, 5-10 mg twice daily. Material: CD4+ T cells sorted from blood, obtained at approximately week 30, from a patient treated with tofacitinib. These receptors were obtained from a human donor with alopecia areata.

This chain joins TRBV5-1 and TRBJ1-1; 7 bases are shared with TRBD1. The CDR3 is 16 residues long. Germline V lookup: CDR1 SGHRS, CDR2 YFSETQ. Trimming removed 4 bases from V and 0 bases from J; junction bases left unmatched: 9. This chain's CDR3 is CASSVMTGFMNTEAFF. CDR3 bases: TGCGCCAGCAGCGTAATGACAGGGTTTATGAACACTGAAGCTTTCTTT.

Only one count was recorded for this clone. The genes are TRBV27 and TRBJ1-2, with D perhaps TRBD1 (6 bases). Germline values: CDR1 MNHEY, CDR2 SMNVEV (reference sequence). The V gene lost 6 bases and the J gene lost 5 bases, with 13 bases spanning the gap. The CDR3 contains 13 residues. The DNA for the CDR3 is TGTGCCAGCAGGCGAGAAGGGGGTTATGGCTACACCTTC. Translating gives CASRREGGYGYTF.

This clone was observed a few times. V gene TRBV18 combines with J gene TRBJ1-4; no clear D. V lost 2 bases to trimming and J lost 2 bases, with 9 bases between them. CDR1 is KGHSH and CDR2 is LQKENI in the germline V gene. This CDR3 has 15 residues. CDR3 sequence: CASSPIRRTNEKLFF. For the CDR3, the DNA is TGTGCCAGCTCACCAATACGCCGTACTAATGAAAAACTGTTTTTT.

The chain links TRBV7-2 to TRBJ2-3; D gene ambiguous. This CDR3 region has 15 residues. CDR1 and CDR2 from the germline V gene are SGHTA and FQGNSA. The V end lost 4 bases, the J end lost 2 bases, and 13 bases lay between the germline ends. CDR3 coding DNA: TGTGCCAGCAGCTCCCAGGTGGGCTTCACAGATACGCAGTATTTT. Encoded protein: CASSSQVGFTDTQYF.

CDR3 DNA: TGTGCCAGCAGCGCCAAAGACAGGCGAAATGAAAAACTGTTTTTT. Its translation is CASSAKDRRNEKLFF. The chain recombines TRBV9 with TRBJ1-4, with D maybe TRBD1 (6 bases). The germline V gene encodes CDR1 SGDLS and CDR2 YYNGEE. The CDR3 is 15 residues long. V lost 3 bases to trimming and J lost 5 bases, with 14 bases between them.

The rearrangement joins TRBV6-1 to TRBJ1-6; 8 bases agree with TRBD1. The CDR3 consists of 15 residues. V dropped 6 bases and J dropped 9; count of bases not matched to a gene: 10. The germline CDR1 and CDR2 sequences are MNHNS and SASEGT. In nucleotides, the CDR3 is TGTGCCAGCAGGGAGGACAGGGCTGGATTTTCACCCCTCCACTTT. Its translation: CASREDRAGFSPLHF.

This chain links TRBV2 with TRBJ2-1; 8 bases are shared with TRBD2. Looked up from germline, CDR1 is SNHLY and CDR2 is FYNNEI. Trimming at V came to 8 bases and at J to 6 bases, leaving 12 bases not matched to a gene. This CDR3 spans 15 amino acids. The CDR3 reads CASRRTSLQANEQFF. The CDR3 bases are TGTGCCAGCCGCCGGACTAGCCTCCAGGCCAATGAGCAGTTCTTC.

The chain links TRBV2 to TRBJ2-2, with D unresolved. Between the trimmed V and J ends, which lost 4 bases and 7 bases, there was a span of 16 bases. The CDR3 length is 15 residues. CDR1 is SNHLY, CDR2 FYNNEI, per germline. In DNA, the CDR3 is TGTGCCAGCAGTGGAGCTACCATTATGGGCGGGGAGCTGTTTTTT. The encoded protein is CASSGATIMGGELFF.

The rearrangement links TRBV2 to TRBJ1-6, with D possibly being TRBD1 (5 bases). The length of the CDR3 is 14 residues. V lost 7 bases to trimming and J lost 10 bases, with 17 bases between them. CDR1 is SNHLY, CDR2 FYNNEI, per germline. This chain's CDR3 is CASTLGRVSSPLHF. The CDR3 DNA reads TGTGCCAGCACCCTGGGACGGGTGTCATCACCCCTCCACTTT.

The rearrangement joins TRBV4-1 to TRBJ2-7; 12 nucleotides align to TRBD2. Trimming cost V 6 bases and J 2 bases; bases outside gene matches: 11. This CDR3 is 17 amino acids long. Germline V lookup: CDR1 MGHRA, CDR2 YSYEKL. The CDR3 here is CASRDTSGRTLTYEQYF. CDR3 bases: TGCGCCAGCAGGGACACTAGCGGGAGGACTCTAACCTACGAGCAGTACTTC.

The V call is TRBV7-7, the J call TRBJ2-3, with D possibly being TRBD1 or TRBD2 (5 bases each). Looked up from germline, CDR1 is SSHAT and CDR2 is FNYEAQ (reference sequence). The CDR3 is made up of 15 amino acids. V was pared by 1 base and J by 3 bases, with 11 bases between. In DNA form, the CDR3 reads TGTGCCAGCAGCTTAGGAAGGGGCGGGACAGATACGCAGTATTTT. This gives the protein CASSLGRGGTDTQYF.

This chain connects TRBV29-1 to TRBJ1-2; unclear D gene. CDR3 length: 15 residues. Germline V gene data show CDR1 as SQVTM and CDR2 as ANQGSEA. Deletions cut 2 bases from V and 4 bases from J, with 17 bases between. CDR3 sequence: CSVEWARPLGYGYTF. CDR3 DNA sequence: TGCAGCGTTGAATGGGCCAGGCCTCTTGGCTATGGCTACACCTTC.

This rearrangement joins TRBV15 to TRBJ2-7, with a weak D call TRBD1 (6 bases). Germline values: CDR1 LNHNV, CDR2 YYDKDF (reference sequence). The V end lost 3 bases, the J end lost 3 bases, and 15 bases lay between the germline ends. The CDR3 has 15 residues. CDR3 residues: CATSSYTGSGYEQYF. The CDR3 nucleotides read TGTGCCACCAGCAGCTACACAGGGAGTGGCTACGAGCAGTACTTC.

This clone turned up a few times. The rearrangement links TRBV5-1 to TRBJ1-1; D gene ambiguous. The V end was cut by 0 bases, the J end by 3 bases, with 9 bases between. This CDR3 spans 14 amino acids. Germline CDR1 reads SGHRS; CDR2 reads YFSETQ. Here the CDR3 DNA reads TGCGCCAGCAGCTTGGAGGGCGCGGACACTGAAGCTTTCTTT. As protein: CASSLEGADTEAFF.

This clone was seen a few times. The CDR3: CASSEEQGNQPQHF. The CDR3 coding sequence is TGTGCCAGCAGTGAGGAGCAGGGCAATCAGCCCCAGCATTTT. The chain combines TRBV2 with TRBJ1-5, with D hard to call. The CDR3 runs to 14 residues. Germline assignment: CDR1 SNHLY and CDR2 FYNNEI. V shed 3 bases and J shed 2 bases, with 8 bases lying between them.

The CDR3: CASSLKLAGAHEQFF. For the CDR3, the DNA is TGTGCCAGCAGCTTAAAACTAGCGGGGGCTCATGAGCAGTTCTTC. This chain uses TRBV7-3 with TRBJ2-1; TRBD2 agrees at 11 bases. This CDR3 region has 15 residues. The V gene's germline CDR1 is SGHTA and CDR2 FQGTGA. V was clipped by 1 base and J by 8 bases; unmatched bases: 4.

This clone was picked up a small number of times. The rearrangement links TRBV9 to TRBJ1-1; 9 bases fit TRBD1. This CDR3 has 14 amino acids. Germline V lookup: CDR1 SGDLS, CDR2 YYNGEE. The junction had 8 bases not matched to a gene; V was cut back by 6 bases and J by 5 bases. CDR3 loop: CASTSGTGWTEAFF. CDR3 in DNA: TGTGCCAGCACCTCCGGGACAGGGTGGACTGAAGCTTTCTTT.

This clone was observed a few times. The rearrangement uses TRBV18 and TRBJ2-1, with 8 bases aligning to TRBD2. Looked up from germline, CDR1 is KGHSH and CDR2 is LQKENI. The CDR3 length is 15 residues. The ends lost 4 bases at V and 5 bases at J; junction bases unmatched: 7. The CDR3 DNA reads TGTGCCAGCTCACAGCGGGAGAACGCCCACAATGAGCAGTTCTTC. Translating it yields CASSQRENAHNEQFF.